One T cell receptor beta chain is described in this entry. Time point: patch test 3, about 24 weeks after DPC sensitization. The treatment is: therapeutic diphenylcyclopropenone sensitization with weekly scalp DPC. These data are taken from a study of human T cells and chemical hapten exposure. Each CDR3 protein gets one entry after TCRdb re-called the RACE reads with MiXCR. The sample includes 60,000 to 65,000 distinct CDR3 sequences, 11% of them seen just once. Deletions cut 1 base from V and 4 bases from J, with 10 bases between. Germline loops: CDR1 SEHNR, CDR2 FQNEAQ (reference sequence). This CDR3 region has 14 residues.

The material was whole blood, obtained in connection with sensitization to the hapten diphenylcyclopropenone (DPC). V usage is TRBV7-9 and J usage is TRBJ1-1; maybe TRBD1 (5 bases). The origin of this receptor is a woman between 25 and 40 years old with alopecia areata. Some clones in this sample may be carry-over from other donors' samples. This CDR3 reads CASSLEGGVTEAFF. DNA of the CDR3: TGTGCCAGCAGCTTAGAGGGAGGGGTCACTGAAGCTTTCTTT.